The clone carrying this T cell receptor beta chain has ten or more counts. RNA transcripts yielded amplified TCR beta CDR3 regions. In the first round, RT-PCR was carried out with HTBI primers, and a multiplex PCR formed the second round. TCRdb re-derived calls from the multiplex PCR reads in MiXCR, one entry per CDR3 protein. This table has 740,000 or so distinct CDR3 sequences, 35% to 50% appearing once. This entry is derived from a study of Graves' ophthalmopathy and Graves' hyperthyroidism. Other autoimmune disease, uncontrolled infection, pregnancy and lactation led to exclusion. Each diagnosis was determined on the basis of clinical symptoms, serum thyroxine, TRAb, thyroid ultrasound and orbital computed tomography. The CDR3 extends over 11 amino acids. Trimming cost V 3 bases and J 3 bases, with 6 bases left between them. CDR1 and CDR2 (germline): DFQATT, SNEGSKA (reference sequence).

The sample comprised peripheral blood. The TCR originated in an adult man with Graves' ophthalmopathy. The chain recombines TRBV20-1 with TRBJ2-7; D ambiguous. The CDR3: CSARHSYEQYF. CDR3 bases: TGCAGTGCTAGGCACAGCTACGAGCAGTACTTC.